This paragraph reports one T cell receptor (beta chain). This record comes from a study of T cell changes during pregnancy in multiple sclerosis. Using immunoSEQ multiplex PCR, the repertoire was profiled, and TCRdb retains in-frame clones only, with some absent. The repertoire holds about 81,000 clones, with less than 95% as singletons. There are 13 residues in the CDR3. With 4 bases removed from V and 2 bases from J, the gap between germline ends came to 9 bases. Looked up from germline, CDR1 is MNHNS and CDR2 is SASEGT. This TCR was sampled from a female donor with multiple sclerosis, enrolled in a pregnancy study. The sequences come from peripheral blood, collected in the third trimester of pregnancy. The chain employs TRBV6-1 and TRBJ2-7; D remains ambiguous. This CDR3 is CASSVPVPYEQYF. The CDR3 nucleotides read TGTGCCAGCAGTGTTCCAGTGCCCTACGAGCAGTACTTC.